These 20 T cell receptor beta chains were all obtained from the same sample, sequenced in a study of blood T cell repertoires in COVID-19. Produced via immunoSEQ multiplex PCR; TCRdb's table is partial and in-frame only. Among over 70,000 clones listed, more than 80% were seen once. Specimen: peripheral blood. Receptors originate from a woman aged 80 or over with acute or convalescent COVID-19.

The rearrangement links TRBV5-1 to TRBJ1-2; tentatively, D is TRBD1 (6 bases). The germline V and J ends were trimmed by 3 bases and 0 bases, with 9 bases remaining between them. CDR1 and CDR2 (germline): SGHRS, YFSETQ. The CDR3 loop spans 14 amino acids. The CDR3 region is CASSWTATNYGYTF. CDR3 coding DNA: TGCGCCAGCAGCTGGACAGCAACTAACTATGGCTACACCTTC.

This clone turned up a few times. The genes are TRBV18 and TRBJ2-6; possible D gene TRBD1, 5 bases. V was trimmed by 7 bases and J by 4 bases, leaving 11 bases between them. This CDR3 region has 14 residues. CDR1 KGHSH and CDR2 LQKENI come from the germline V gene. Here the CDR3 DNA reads TGTGCCAGCTTGCGACAGACCGGGGCCAACGTCCTGACTTTC. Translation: CASLRQTGANVLTF.

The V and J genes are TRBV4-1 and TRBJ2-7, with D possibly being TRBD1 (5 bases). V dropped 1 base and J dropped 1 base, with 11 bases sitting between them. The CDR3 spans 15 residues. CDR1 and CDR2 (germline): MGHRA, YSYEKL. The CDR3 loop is CASSQADSWSYEQYF. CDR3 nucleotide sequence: TGCGCCAGCAGCCAAGCCGACAGTTGGTCCTACGAGCAGTACTTC.

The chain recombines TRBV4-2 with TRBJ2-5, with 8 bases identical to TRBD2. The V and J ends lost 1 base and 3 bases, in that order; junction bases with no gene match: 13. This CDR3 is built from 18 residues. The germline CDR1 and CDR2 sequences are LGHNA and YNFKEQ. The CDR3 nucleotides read TGTGCCAGCAGCCAAGGGACTAGTAGCGTCGGGGGGGAAGAGACCCAGTACTTC. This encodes CASSQGTSSVGGEETQYF.

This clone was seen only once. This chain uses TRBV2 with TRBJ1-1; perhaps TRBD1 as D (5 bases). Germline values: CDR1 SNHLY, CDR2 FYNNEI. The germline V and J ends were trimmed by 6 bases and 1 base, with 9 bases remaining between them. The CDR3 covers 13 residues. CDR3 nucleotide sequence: TGTGCCAGCAGGCCGACAGAGAACACTGAAGCTTTCTTT. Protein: CASRPTENTEAFF.

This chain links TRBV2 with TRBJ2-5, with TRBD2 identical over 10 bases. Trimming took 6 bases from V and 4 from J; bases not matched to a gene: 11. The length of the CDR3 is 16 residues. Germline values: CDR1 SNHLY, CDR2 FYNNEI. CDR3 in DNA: TGTGCCAGCAGAGCGGTGAGCGGGGGGGCCTCAGAGACCCAGTACTTC. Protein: CASRAVSGGASETQYF.

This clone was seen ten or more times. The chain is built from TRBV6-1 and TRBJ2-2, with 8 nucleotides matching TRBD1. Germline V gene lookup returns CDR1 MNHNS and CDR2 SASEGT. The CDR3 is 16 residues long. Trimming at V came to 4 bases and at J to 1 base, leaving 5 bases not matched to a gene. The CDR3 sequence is CASSARGQVNTGELFF. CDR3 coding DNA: TGTGCCAGCAGTGCTCGGGGACAGGTGAACACCGGGGAGCTGTTTTTT.

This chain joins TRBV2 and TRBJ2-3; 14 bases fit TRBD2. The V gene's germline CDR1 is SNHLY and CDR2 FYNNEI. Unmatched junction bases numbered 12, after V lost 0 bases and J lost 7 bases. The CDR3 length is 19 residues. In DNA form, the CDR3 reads TGTGCCAGCAGTGAAGCGCCTCCGGGACTAGCGGGAGTTGGGAATACGCAGTATTTT. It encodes CASSEAPPGLAGVGNTQYF.

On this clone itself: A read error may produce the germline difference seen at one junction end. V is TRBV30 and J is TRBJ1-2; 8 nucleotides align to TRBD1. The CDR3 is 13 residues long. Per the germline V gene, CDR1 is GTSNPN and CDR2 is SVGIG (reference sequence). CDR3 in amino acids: CARRGQGGGGYTF. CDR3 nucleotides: TGTGCCCGGAGAGGACAGGGCGGGGGTGGCTACACCTTC.

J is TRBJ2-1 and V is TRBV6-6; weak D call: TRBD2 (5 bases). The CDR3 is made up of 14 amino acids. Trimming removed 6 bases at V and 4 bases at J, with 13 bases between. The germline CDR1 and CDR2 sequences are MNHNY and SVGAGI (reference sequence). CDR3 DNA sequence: TGTGCCAGCAGCTCAGCGGATAATTACAATGAGCAGTTCTTC. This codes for CASSSADNYNEQFF.

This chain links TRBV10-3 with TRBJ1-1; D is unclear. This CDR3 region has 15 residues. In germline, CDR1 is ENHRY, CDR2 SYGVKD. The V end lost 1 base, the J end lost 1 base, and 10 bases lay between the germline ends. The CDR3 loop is CAISEFRVQNTEAFF. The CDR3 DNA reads TGTGCCATCAGTGAGTTCCGGGTCCAGAACACTGAAGCTTTCTTT.

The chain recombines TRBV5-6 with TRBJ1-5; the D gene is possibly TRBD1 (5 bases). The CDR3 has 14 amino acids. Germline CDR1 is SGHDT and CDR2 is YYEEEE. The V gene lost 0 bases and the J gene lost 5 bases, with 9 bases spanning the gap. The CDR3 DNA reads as TGTGCCAGCAGCTTGGGACAGCTTCATCAGCCCCAGCATTTT. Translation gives CASSLGQLHQPQHF.

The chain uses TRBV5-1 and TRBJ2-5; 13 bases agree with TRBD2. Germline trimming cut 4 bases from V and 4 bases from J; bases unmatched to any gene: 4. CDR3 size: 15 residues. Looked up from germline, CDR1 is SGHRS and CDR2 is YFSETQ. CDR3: CASSTRTSGGETQYF. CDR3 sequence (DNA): TGCGCCAGCAGCACCCGGACTAGCGGGGGAGAGACCCAGTACTTC.

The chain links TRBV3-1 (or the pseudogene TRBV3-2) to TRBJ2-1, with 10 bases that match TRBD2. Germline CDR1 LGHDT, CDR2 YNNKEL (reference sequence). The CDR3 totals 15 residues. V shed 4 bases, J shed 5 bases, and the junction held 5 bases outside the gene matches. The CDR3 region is CASSRSGGINNEQFF. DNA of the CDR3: TGTGCCAGCAGCCGTAGCGGGGGGATTAACAATGAGCAGTTCTTC.

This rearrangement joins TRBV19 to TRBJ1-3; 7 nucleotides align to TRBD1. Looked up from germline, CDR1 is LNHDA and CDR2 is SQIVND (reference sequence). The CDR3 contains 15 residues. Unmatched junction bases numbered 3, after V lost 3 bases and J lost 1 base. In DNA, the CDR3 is TGTGCCAGTAGTATCAGGGGGAATTCTGGAAACACCATATATTTT. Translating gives CASSIRGNSGNTIYF.

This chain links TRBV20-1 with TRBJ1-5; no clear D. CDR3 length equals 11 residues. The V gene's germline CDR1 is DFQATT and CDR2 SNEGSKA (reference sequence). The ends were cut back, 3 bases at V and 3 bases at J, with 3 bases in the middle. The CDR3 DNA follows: TGCAGTGCTAGCCACAATCAGCCCCAGCATTTT. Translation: CSASHNQPQHF.

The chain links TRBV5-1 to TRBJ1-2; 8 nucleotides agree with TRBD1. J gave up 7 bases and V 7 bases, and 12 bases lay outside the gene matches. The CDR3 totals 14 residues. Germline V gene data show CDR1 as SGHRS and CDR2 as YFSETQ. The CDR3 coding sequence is TGCGCCAGCGGCCCACAGGGGGTGGAAGGTGGCTACACCTTC. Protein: CASGPQGVEGGYTF.

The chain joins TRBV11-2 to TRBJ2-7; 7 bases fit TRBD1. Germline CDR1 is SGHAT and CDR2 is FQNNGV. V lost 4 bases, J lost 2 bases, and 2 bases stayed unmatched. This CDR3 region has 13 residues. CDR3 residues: CASSYRGTYEQYF. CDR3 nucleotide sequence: TGTGCCAGCAGCTACAGGGGAACCTACGAGCAGTACTTC.

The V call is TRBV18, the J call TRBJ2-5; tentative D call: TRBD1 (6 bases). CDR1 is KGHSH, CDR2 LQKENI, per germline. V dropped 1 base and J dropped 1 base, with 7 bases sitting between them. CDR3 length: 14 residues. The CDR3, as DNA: TGTGCCAGCTCACCACGGACAGTCCAAGAGACCCAGTACTTC. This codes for CASSPRTVQETQYF.

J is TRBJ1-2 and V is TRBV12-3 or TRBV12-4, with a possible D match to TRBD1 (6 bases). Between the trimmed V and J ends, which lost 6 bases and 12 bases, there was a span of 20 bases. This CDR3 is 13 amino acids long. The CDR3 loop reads CASRWGGAGGDTF. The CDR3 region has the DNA TGTGCCAGCAGGTGGGGGGGCGCCGGAGGAGACACCTTC.